These T cell receptor beta chains were read from a single sample in a study of blood T cell repertoires in COVID-19. Clones were sequenced by immunoSEQ multiplex PCR, and TCRdb holds only the in-frame ones, with some missing. The table lists around 300,000 clones, approximately 85% of them singletons, with 8% to 13% in the top ten. The specimen was peripheral blood. The receptors stem from a woman in her 70s with acute or convalescent COVID-19. The CDR3 runs from the conserved cysteine through the conserved F or W. Fields, in order: D gene, clone size, V gene, J gene, CDR3 DNA, CDR3 protein. The D gene is left open where the match is weak. Only part of the rows carry a size: once, few, many, or a class if the clone is expanded.

TRBD1,NA,TRBV6-5,TRBJ1-2,TGTGCCAGCAGCTGGACAGGTCAGGGCTACACCTTC,CASSWTGQGYTF
NA,once,TRBV11-2,TRBJ1-6,TGTGCCAGCAGCTCCTTCACAGTGAATTCACCCCTCCACTTT,CASSSFTVNSPLHF
TRBD2,NA,TRBV5-6,TRBJ2-7,TGTGCCAGCAGCTTGAGTCTAGCGGCCTACGAGCAGTACTTC,CASSLSLAAYEQYF
TRBD2,once,TRBV5-1,TRBJ2-1,TGCGCCAGCAGCTTCTTAGGACTAGCGGGGGCCGGCTCCTACAATGAGCAGTTCTTC,CASSFLGLAGAGSYNEQFF
NA,NA,TRBV3-1/TRBV3-2,TRBJ1-2,TGTGCCAGCAGCCAGAACGGGGTCTATGGCTACACCTTC,CASSQNGVYGYTF
NA,NA,TRBV19,TRBJ1-2,TGTGCCAGTAGCCCAACCTACAGGGCTAACTATGGCTACACCTTC,CASSPTYRANYGYTF
NA,NA,TRBV7-9,TRBJ1-2,TGTGCCAGCAGCTTAGGAGGGGAGGTAGAGGATGGCTACACCTTC,CASSLGGEVEDGYTF
NA,NA,TRBV5-1,TRBJ2-5,TGCGCCAGCAGCGCCGACAGTGCTGACTTACAGACCCAGTACTTC,CASSADSADLQTQYF
NA,NA,TRBV29-1,TRBJ1-2,TGCAGCGTTGAATCCAGGGAGGAACTGGGCTACACCTTC,CSVESREELGYTF
NA,NA,TRBV5-8,TRBJ1-5,TGTGCCAGCAGCTTGGGAGGATGGAGCAATCAGCCCCAGCATTTT,CASSLGGWSNQPQHF
NA,NA,TRBV30,TRBJ2-2,TGTGCCTGGAGTCTGGAGTACGGGGAGCTGTTTTTT,CAWSLEYGELFF
TRBD1,NA,TRBV4-2,TRBJ2-7,TGTGCCAGCAGTGGGACAGGGGACTACGAGCAGTACTTC,CASSGTGDYEQYF
NA,NA,TRBV19,TRBJ1-2,TGTGCCAGTACCAACCAGGGAAGGGGTGAGAGTGGCTACACCTTC,CASTNQGRGESGYTF
NA,NA,TRBV3-1/TRBV3-2,TRBJ2-5,TGTGCCAGCAGCCAAAGGAGTGTGATGGAGACCCAGTACTTC,CASSQRSVMETQYF
NA,NA,TRBV15,TRBJ1-5,TGTGCCACCAGTGCACAGAATAATCAGCCCCAGCATTTT,CATSAQNNQPQHF
NA,NA,TRBV6-6,TRBJ1-2,TGTGCCTCCCGCGATCCAGGGTCGGGCGGCTACACCTTC,CASRDPGSGGYTF